The 16 T cell receptor beta chains presented below share a single source sample, sequenced in a study of read filtering for tumor transcriptome and immune sequencing (dated by TCRdb to 2020 to 2021). The run used an Illumina HiSeq 4000. TCR libraries were built from 400 ng RNA with the Immunoverse kit, using molecular barcoded adaptors covering alpha/delta and beta/gamma chains. TCRdb trimmed the raw reads at Q25, called clones with MiXCR and kept productive beta chains. Identical CDR3 protein sequences are pooled into one entry, listed with their most common genes and DNA. In all, the sample holds fewer than 45,000 distinct CDR3 sequences, and 10% to 15% of those were seen once. Approximately 30% of the sample is in the top ten clones. Sequenced material: a population of CD138-negative cells sorted from bone marrow. What this sample's cell subset or site label stands for: bone marrow mononuclear cells depleted of CD138+ plasma/myeloma cells by negative magnetic selection. Receptors were obtained from a donor aged 40 or older with multiple myeloma.

This clonotype came up many times. The rearrangement links TRBV27 to TRBJ1-5; D gene uncertain. CDR3 size: 15 residues. V was pared by 0 bases and J by 0 bases, with 6 bases between. The germline CDR1 and CDR2 sequences are MNHEY and SMNVEV (reference sequence). The CDR3 reads CASSLSMNSNQPQHF. CDR3 nucleotides: TGTGCCAGCAGTTTATCTATGAATAGCAATCAGCCCCAGCATTTT.

The CDR3 region has the DNA TGTGCCAGCAGCCAAGAAGGGTGGCAGGGGTACGGCTACACCTTC. Translating gives CASSQEGWQGYGYTF. The chain joins TRBV4-2 to TRBJ1-2; TRBD1 might be the D (6 bases). The germline V and J ends were trimmed by 0 bases and 8 bases, with 16 bases remaining between them. Germline values: CDR1 LGHNA, CDR2 YNFKEQ. CDR3 length: 15 residues.

This clonotype showed up just a few times. The chain has TRBV11-2 and TRBJ2-5; D gene unclear. Germline CDR1 and CDR2: SGHAT and FQNNGV. Trimming removed 5 bases at V and 11 bases at J, with 12 bases between. This CDR3 contains 11 residues. CDR3: CASSNQEIQYF. CDR3 nucleotides: TGTGCCAGCAGCAACCAAGAGATTCAGTACTTC.

V and J are TRBV28 and TRBJ1-5; TRBD1 matches 8 bases. After removal of 6 bases from V and 6 bases from J, the junction contained 10 bases not matched to a gene. The CDR3 is 15 residues long. Germline V lookup: CDR1 MDHEN, CDR2 SYDVKM. CDR3 in DNA: TGTGCCAGCAGAGGGGGGGACAGGCACCTTCAGCCCCAGCATTTT. Translation: CASRGGDRHLQPQHF.

A word on this clonotype: Lacking the conserved final phenylalanine or tryptophan, this CDR3 likely reflects a read error. The CDR3 coding sequence is TGCAGCCCCCATGGGGGCCAGGAAGCTTTCCTT. Translating gives CSPHGGQEAFL. The chain employs TRBV29-1 and TRBJ1-1, with TRBD1 as a possible D gene (6 bases). Trimming cost V 8 bases and J 8 bases, with 15 bases left between them. This CDR3 has 11 amino acids. Germline CDR1 SQVTM, CDR2 ANQGSEA.

This clonotype appeared a few times. The rearrangement joins TRBV5-6 to TRBJ1-1, with 7 positions matching TRBD1. The junction had 3 bases not matched to a gene; V was cut back by 0 bases and J by 4 bases. Germline V gene data show CDR1 as SGHDT and CDR2 as YYEEEE. This CDR3 comprises 14 residues. The CDR3 sequence is CASSLGDRATEAFF. CDR3 in DNA: TGTGCCAGCAGCTTGGGCGACAGGGCCACTGAAGCTTTCTTT.

The sample holds many counts of this clonotype. The chain links TRBV5-1 to TRBJ2-7, with D unclear. There are 16 residues in the CDR3. V lost 4 bases to trimming and J lost 5 bases, with 22 bases between them. Germline CDR1 is SGHRS and CDR2 is YFSETQ. The CDR3 is CASSRSQLSSFHEQYF. The CDR3 DNA sequence: TGCGCCAGCAGCAGAAGCCAGCTATCCTCCTTCCACGAGCAGTACTTC.

This clonotype has just a few counts. The chain employs TRBV10-3 and TRBJ2-1; possible D gene TRBD1, 6 bases. V was pared by 7 bases and J by 9 bases, with 19 bases between. The CDR3 has 14 amino acids. CDR1 ENHRY and CDR2 SYGVKD come from the germline V gene. CDR3 sequence: CAINTGGDRREQFF. CDR3 bases: TGTGCCATCAATACTGGGGGCGATAGACGTGAGCAGTTCTTC.

The chain combines TRBV27 with TRBJ1-1; D may be TRBD1 (6 bases). The CDR3 extends over 12 amino acids. Germline assignment: CDR1 MNHEY and CDR2 SMNVEV (reference sequence). V dropped 5 bases and J dropped 8 bases, with 12 bases sitting between them. In DNA form, the CDR3 reads TGTGCCAGCAGTACTACCGGGACAGAAGCTTTCTTT. Amino acid sequence: CASSTTGTEAFF.

This clonotype has ten or more counts. The chain's CDR3 is CASSMGTGLNQPQHF. Here the CDR3 DNA reads TGTGCCAGTAGTATGGGGACAGGTCTCAATCAGCCCCAGCATTTT. The genes are TRBV19 and TRBJ1-5; 8 bases are a match to TRBD1. This CDR3 contains 15 residues. J lost 3 bases, V lost 3 bases, and 4 bases had no gene match. Per germline, CDR1 LNHDA and CDR2 SQIVND (reference sequence).

Comments on this clonotype: With a far larger clone one base away, a read error is the likely cause. The V call is TRBV6-2 or TRBV6-3, the J call TRBJ2-1; D possibly matches TRBD1 or TRBD2 (5 bases each). CDR1 and CDR2 from the germline V gene are MNHEY and SVGEGT. The CDR3 runs to 14 residues. The CDR3 sequence is CASSEEDTWNEPFF. The CDR3 DNA sequence: TGTGCCAGCAGTGAGGAGGACACTTGGAATGAGCCGTTCTTC.

CDR3 DNA sequence: TGTGCCAGCCGCGGGACTGAGGCCAACGTCCTGACTTTC. Translating it yields CASRGTEANVLTF. The genes are TRBV10-3 and TRBJ2-6; D might be TRBD2 (6 bases). The CDR3 runs 13 residues. The germline V and J ends were trimmed by 10 bases and 6 bases, with 13 bases remaining between them. CDR1 is ENHRY and CDR2 is SYGVKD in the germline V gene.

This clonotype was seen repeatedly, ten times or more. The V call is TRBV20-1, the J call TRBJ2-3, with 9 nucleotides matching TRBD2. Looked up from germline, CDR1 is DFQATT and CDR2 is SNEGSKA (reference sequence). There are 11 residues in the CDR3. Trimming took 7 bases from V and 5 from J; bases not matched to a gene: 1. CDR3 nucleotides: TGCAGTGGCGGGGGGGAAGATACGCAGTATTTT. Encoded protein: CSGGGEDTQYF.

This clonotype has ten or more counts. V gene TRBV7-2 combines with J gene TRBJ2-7, with D tentatively TRBD2 (5 bases). The germline V gene has CDR1 SGHTA and CDR2 FQGNSA. The CDR3 extends over 16 amino acids. Trimming removed 1 base from V and 7 bases from J, with 20 bases in between. CDR3 nucleotides: TGTGCCAGCAGCTTAGGCCCGGAGGTAGGTTTTGAGGAGCAGTACTTC. This gives the protein CASSLGPEVGFEEQYF.

Notes on this clonotype: A read error is the likely source, as a far larger clone sits one nucleotide away. In DNA form, the CDR3 reads TGTGCCGTCAGTTTCAGCGGGGAAGACAATGAGCAGTTCTTC. It codes for CAVSFSGEDNEQFF. The chain employs TRBV28 and TRBJ2-1, with 7 bases that match TRBD2. The germline V gene encodes CDR1 MDHEN and CDR2 SYDVKM. There are 14 residues in the CDR3. V trimming: 11 bases; J trimming: 5 bases; junction bases outside the gene matches: 12.

This clonotype was detected ten times or more. This sequence joins TRBV7-2 and TRBJ2-7; D unresolved. Germline V lookup: CDR1 SGHTA, CDR2 FQGNSA. V gave up 5 bases and J gave up 3 bases, with 8 bases separating them. This CDR3 is 12 amino acids long. The CDR3 sequence is CASSPDRYEQYF. Written as DNA, the CDR3 is TGTGCCAGCAGCCCAGACCGCTACGAGCAGTACTTC.